Below, 3 T cell receptor beta chains from the same sample are listed, as sequenced in a study of beta chain features in type 1 diabetes. Findings and caveats of the study: Patients with Type 1 diabetes showed moderately but significantly shorter TCRB CDR3s in all four CD4+ subsets.

Their cognate antigens are unknown. Expressed TCRB transcripts were sequenced after all isolated RNA was converted to cDNA. Produced via immunoSEQ multiplex PCR; TCRdb's table is partial and in-frame only. The sample contains fewer than 450,000 clones, less than 15% of which appear only once. Material for sequencing was naive CD4+ T cells from blood. Receptors originate from a woman between 18 and 29 years old with type 1 diabetes.

The chain uses TRBV9 and TRBJ1-2; 7 bases map to TRBD1. The CDR3 contains 16 residues. CDR1 SGDLS and CDR2 YYNGEE come from the germline V gene. V was clipped by 3 bases and J by 8 bases; unmatched bases: 16. CDR3 loop: CASSGQGQGGREGYTF. CDR3 nucleotide sequence: TGTGCCAGCAGCGGGCAGGGGCAGGGGGGCCGAGAGGGCTACACCTTC. The full variable domain, with the rest looked up from reference TRBV9 and TRBJ1-2, is DSGVTQTPKHLITATGQRVTLRCSPRSGDLSVYWYQQSLDQGLQFLIQYYNGEERAKGNILERFSAQQFPDLHSELNLSSLELGDSALYFCASSGQGQGGREGYTFGSGTRLTVV.

This clone was detected a few times. For the CDR3, the DNA is TGTGCCAGCAGTGTCACGGACAACAATCAGCCCCAGCATTTT. This encodes CASSVTDNNQPQHF. The chain uses TRBV6-1 and TRBJ1-5; D perhaps matches TRBD1 (5 bases). Trimming cost V 4 bases and J 3 bases, with 10 bases left between them. Germline loops: CDR1 MNHNS, CDR2 SASEGT. This CDR3 has 14 residues.

The table lists this clone with a few counts. The rearrangement links TRBV2 to TRBJ2-3, with D perhaps matching TRBD2 (6 bases). CDR1 SNHLY and CDR2 FYNNEI come from the germline V gene. With 3 bases removed from V and 6 bases from J, the gap between germline ends came to 10 bases. The CDR3 consists of 13 residues. CDR3 coding DNA: TGTGCCAGCAGTGACGGGACTGGGGATACGCAGTATTTT. This gives the protein CASSDGTGDTQYF. Filled out from reference TRBV2 and TRBJ2-3, the complete variable domain reads EPEVTQTPSHQVTQMGQEVILRCVPISNHLYFYWYRQILGQKVEFLVSFYNNEISEKSEIFDDQFSVERPDGSNFTLKIRSTKLEDSAMYFCASSDGTGDTQYFGPGTRLTVL.